This T cell receptor beta chain stems from a study of cytomegalovirus exposure and HLA in healthy donors. Study results and limitations: Reports indicated that the classifier achieved high specificity and sensitivity in diagnosing cytomegalovirus status.

The J segment lost 2 bases and the V segment lost 4 bases, leaving 26 bases of the junction unmatched. The CDR3 contains 21 residues. The PCR ran on 60 Vbeta and 13 Jbeta primers. Libraries were prepared by immunoSEQ multiplex PCR; TCRdb keeps only in-frame clonotypes and omits some of them. The repertoire holds 140,000 to 150,000 clones, with 84% as singletons. Points on this clone: Its antigen is currently unknown.

Sequencing used PBMCs. The receptor was derived from a boy aged 2 to 10 in good health and CMV-seronegative. J is TRBJ1-1 and V is TRBV5-3, with 7 positions matching TRBD1. TRBV5-3 qualifies as an ORF whose function is uncertain. CDR3 coding DNA: TGTGCCAGAAGCCAGACCTCGTCGGGACAGAGCGCCGATAGCGTTAACACTGAAGCTTTCTTT. Translated, it gives CARSQTSSGQSADSVNTEAFF.